This TCR beta chain derives from a study of T cells in Graves' hyperthyroidism and ophthalmopathy. This clonotype has ten or more counts. J lost 3 bases, V lost 3 bases, and 3 bases had no gene match. The germline V gene encodes CDR1 LGHNA and CDR2 YNFKEQ. The CDR3 consists of 15 residues. RNA transcripts provided the source from which TCR beta CDR3 regions were amplified. HTBI primers drove first-round RT-PCR of the TCR CDR3. TCRdb redid the calling of the multiplex PCR reads with MiXCR, one entry per CDR3 protein. This table holds hundreds of thousands of distinct CDR3 sequences, 15% to 19% found once.

The sequence was obtained from a woman aged 18 to 35 with Graves' hyperthyroidism. The source material was blood. The chain links TRBV4-2 to TRBJ2-5, with 11 bases identical to TRBD2. The CDR3 DNA reads TGTGCCAGCAGCCAGACGACTAGCGGGGAAGAGACCCAGTACTTC. Protein sequence: CASSQTTSGEETQYF.